A selection of T cell receptor beta chains follows, all from one sample in a study of blood T cell repertoires in COVID-19. Produced via immunoSEQ multiplex PCR; TCRdb's table is partial and in-frame only. The table has 130,000 or so clones, about 87% seen once. Sequenced: peripheral blood. The source is a man between 60 and 75 years old with active or convalescent COVID-19. The CDR3 runs from the conserved cysteine through the conserved F or W. The D gene is left open where the match is weak. The size of a clone is reported for some rows only, either as once, few or many, or as a class for expanded clones.

v_gene	d_gene	j_gene	abundance	CDR3aa	CDR3nt
TRBV5-6	.	TRBJ1-2	.	CASSGRGFDGYTF	TGTGCCAGCAGCGGGCGGGGTTTCGATGGCTACACCTTC
TRBV27	TRBD2	TRBJ2-7	.	CASQREPSYEQYF	TGTGCCAGCCAGCGGGAGCCGTCCTACGAGCAGTACTTC
TRBV7-7	TRBD1	TRBJ2-7	.	CASSPGTGDYEQYF	TGTGCTAGCAGCCCAGGGACAGGGGACTACGAGCAGTACTTC
TRBV18	.	TRBJ1-4	.	CASSPRTTVSTNEKLFF	TGTGCCAGCTCACCCCGCACCACAGTATCAACTAATGAAAAACTGTTTTTT
TRBV29-1	TRBD2	TRBJ2-1	.	CSVQGLAGLSYNEQFF	TGCAGCGTTCAAGGACTAGCGGGCCTCTCCTACAATGAGCAGTTCTTC
TRBV29-1	.	TRBJ1-6	.	CSVALAGARSPLHF	TGCAGCGTTGCGCTCGCAGGGGCTAGGTCACCCCTCCACTTT
TRBV10-3	.	TRBJ1-2	.	CAISESRGIDGYTF	TGTGCCATCAGTGAGTCGAGAGGGATTGATGGCTACACCTTC
TRBV7-2	TRBD2	TRBJ2-1	.	CASSLGASGSFNEQFF	TGTGCCAGCAGCTTAGGGGCCAGCGGGAGTTTTAATGAGCAGTTCTTC
TRBV7-8	TRBD1	TRBJ2-7	medium-sized	CASSSPRDRENRFGYEQYF	TGTGCCAGCAGCTCCCCACGGGACAGGGAAAACAGGTTCGGTTACGAGCAGTACTTC
TRBV6-2/TRBV6-3	TRBD2	TRBJ2-1	.	CASSYGTSLYNEQFF	TGTGCCAGCAGTTACGGGACTAGCCTCTACAATGAGCAGTTCTTC
TRBV9	TRBD1	TRBJ2-2	.	CASSVAGTGTRTGELFF	TGTGCCAGCAGCGTAGCTGGGACAGGGACGAGAACCGGGGAGCTGTTTTTT
TRBV5-1	.	TRBJ1-5	.	CASSPSGANQPQHF	TGCGCCAGCAGCCCCTCTGGGGCAAATCAGCCCCAGCATTTT
TRBV5-6	.	TRBJ2-7	.	CASSPVGQGSYEQYF	TGTGCCAGCAGCCCGGTAGGGCAGGGAAGCTACGAGCAGTACTTC
TRBV6-2/TRBV6-3	.	TRBJ2-7	.	CASSYFLTGYSYEQYF	TGTGCCAGCAGTTACTTCCTTACAGGTTACTCCTACGAGCAGTACTTC
TRBV6-5	.	TRBJ1-6	.	CASAKSRANSPLHF	TGTGCCAGCGCTAAGAGCAGGGCCAATTCACCCCTCCACTTT
TRBV5-1	.	TRBJ2-3	once	CASSLGRGYTDTQYF	TGCGCCAGCAGCTTGGGACGGGGGTACACAGATACGCAGTATTTT
TRBV28	TRBD1	TRBJ1-6	.	CASSSPGQTGGNSPLHF	TGTGCCAGCAGTTCCCCCGGCCAGACAGGGGGTAATTCACCCCTCCACTTT
TRBV28	TRBD1	TRBJ2-2	.	CASRGQGKGGELFF	TGTGCCAGCAGAGGACAGGGGAAGGGCGGGGAGCTGTTTTTT
TRBV3-1/TRBV3-2	.	TRBJ1-2	few	CASSQGRNYGYTF	TGTGCCAGCAGCCAAGGCCGGAACTATGGCTACACCTTC
TRBV6-2/TRBV6-3	.	TRBJ2-4	.	CASSQQGSGNLQYF	TGTGCCAGCAGCCAACAGGGCAGCGGGAACCTTCAGTACTTC
TRBV28	TRBD1	TRBJ1-4	few	CASSPADRGGEKLFF	TGTGCCAGCAGTCCAGCCGACAGGGGAGGAGAAAAACTGTTTTTT
TRBV14	.	TRBJ2-5	.	CASSLRVETQYF	TGTGCCAGCAGTCTTCGGGTGGAGACCCAGTACTTC
TRBV27	.	TRBJ1-6	.	CASSLAGGYSPLHF	TGTGCCAGCAGTTTAGCGGGGGGTTATTCACCCCTCCACTTT
TRBV3-1/TRBV3-2	TRBD2	TRBJ2-7	.	CASSQELAGGSYEQYF	TGTGCCAGCAGCCAGGAGCTAGCGGGAGGCTCCTACGAGCAGTACTTC
TRBV29-1	.	TRBJ2-3	.	CSVGLLADTQYF	TGCAGCGTTGGGTTACTCGCAGATACGCAGTATTTT
TRBV6-5	TRBD1	TRBJ1-2	.	CASTTGTGGRNGYTF	TGTGCCAGCACCACCGGGACAGGGGGAAGAAATGGCTACACCTTC
TRBV7-9	.	TRBJ1-2	.	CASSLTKNYGYTF	TGTGCCAGCAGCCTTACAAAGAACTATGGCTACACCTTC
TRBV28	.	TRBJ2-7	.	CASTRLSNYYEQYF	TGTGCCAGCACCCGACTTTCTAACTACTACGAGCAGTACTTC
TRBV28	TRBD1	TRBJ2-1	.	CASSRQGASYNEQFF	TGTGCCAGCAGTAGACAGGGGGCTTCCTACAATGAGCAGTTCTTC
TRBV12-3/TRBV12-4	.	TRBJ1-2	.	CASSPGGYYGYTF	TGTGCCAGCAGCCCCGGGGGGTACTATGGCTACACCTTC
TRBV2	.	TRBJ2-2	few	CASSGQGTGELFF	TGTGCCAGCAGTGGTCAGGGGACCGGGGAGCTGTTTTTT
TRBV29-1	TRBD1	TRBJ2-7	.	CSVEEDRSPYEQYF	TGCAGCGTTGAAGAGGACAGGAGCCCCTACGAGCAGTACTTC
TRBV29-1	TRBD1	TRBJ2-5	few	CSGRTGGSPLETQYF	TGCAGCGGGAGGACAGGGGGCTCCCCCTTAGAGACCCAGTACTTC
TRBV4-2	TRBD1	TRBJ2-7	.	CASSRGQGLAYEQYF	TGTGCCAGCAGCCGCGGACAGGGATTAGCCTACGAGCAGTACTTC
TRBV11-3	TRBD2	TRBJ2-1	.	CASSPGLAGAGEQFF	TGTGCCAGCAGCCCTGGACTAGCGGGGGCGGGGGAGCAGTTCTTC
TRBV24-1	TRBD1	TRBJ1-4	.	CDRTGDGEKLFF	TGTGACAGGACAGGGGATGGGGAAAAACTGTTTTTT
TRBV7-3	TRBD2	TRBJ2-1	.	CASSFLAGGLNEQFF	TGTGCCAGCAGCTTCCTAGCGGGAGGACTCAATGAGCAGTTCTTC
TRBV4-2	TRBD2	TRBJ2-2	.	CASSQRLAGYLTASTGELFF	TGTGCCAGCAGCCAGCGACTAGCGGGATATCTAACCGCGTCCACCGGGGAGCTGTTTTTT
TRBV20-1	.	TRBJ1-6	.	CSASRSIISPLHF	TGCAGTGCTAGTCGTAGTATTATTTCACCCCTCCACTTT
TRBV11-2	TRBD2	TRBJ2-4	.	CASSSLAGGFIQYF	TGTGCCAGCAGCTCACTAGCGGGAGGGTTCATTCAGTACTTC
TRBV19	TRBD1	TRBJ1-5	.	CASSVRQGVQPQHF	TGTGCCAGTAGTGTACGACAGGGGGTTCAGCCCCAGCATTTT
TRBV19	TRBD1	TRBJ2-7	.	CASSLNGQGAYEQYF	TGTGCCAGTAGTTTAAACGGACAGGGGGCTTACGAGCAGTACTTC
TRBV9	TRBD1	TRBJ2-7	once	CASSVAGQEIYEQYF	TGTGCCAGCAGCGTAGCCGGACAGGAGATCTACGAGCAGTACTTC
TRBV5-6	.	TRBJ2-1	.	CASSRTGSPVEQFF	TGTGCCAGCAGCAGAACCGGGTCCCCAGTTGAGCAGTTCTTC
TRBV19	TRBD1	TRBJ2-7	.	CASNPTGVYEQYF	TGTGCCAGTAACCCGACAGGGGTCTACGAGCAGTACTTC
TRBV4-1	.	TRBJ1-4	.	CASSQTPTVTTNEKLFF	TGCGCCAGCAGCCAAACCCCGACAGTTACAACTAATGAAAAACTGTTTTTT